These T cell receptor beta chains were read from a single sample in a study of cytomegalovirus exposure and HLA in healthy donors. Generated by immunoSEQ multiplex PCR, the TCRdb table keeps only in-frame clones and is missing some. Of approximately 200,000 clones in the sample, about four fifths were seen once. Specimen: PBMCs. Receptors originate from a woman between 25 and 40 years old in good health and CMV-seropositive. Both conserved end residues are part of each CDR3. The order of the fields is D gene, J gene, V gene, CDR3 protein. The D gene is left open where the match is weak.

>-|TRBJ1-5|TRBV7-8
CASSLEGRSSNQPQHF
>-|TRBJ2-7|TRBV5-1
CASSLAGGIYEQYF
>-|TRBJ1-5|TRBV19
CASSILSGVNQPQHF
>-|TRBJ1-5|TRBV7-8
CASSPRRGGQGQPQHF
>-|TRBJ1-1|TRBV10-3
CAIKQSTGVNTEAFF
>-|TRBJ1-4|TRBV28
CASSFRGQPPGKLFF
>-|TRBJ2-7|TRBV4-1
CASSQSGEGYYEQYF
>-|TRBJ1-5|TRBV5-6
CASSLTRGLNQPQHF
>-|TRBJ2-1|TRBV27
CASSLIERNEQFF
>-|TRBJ1-2|TRBV28
CASRSVGGYTF
>TRBD1|TRBJ2-7|TRBV5-1
CASKDRASYEQYF
>-|TRBJ1-1|TRBV29-1
CSVETGRNTEAFF
>-|TRBJ2-1|TRBV4-1
CASSQDEGAFGEQFF
>TRBD1|TRBJ2-6|TRBV5-4
CASSAPTGRGANVLTF
>-|TRBJ1-2|TRBV9
CASKTELDGYTF
>TRBD1|TRBJ1-5|TRBV28
CASRLPGGSHQPQHF
>-|TRBJ2-7|TRBV9
CASSVGGALLYEQYF
>TRBD1|TRBJ1-2|TRBV27
CASSLSRTGGYGYTF
>-|TRBJ1-5|TRBV7-2
CASSPDAGDFQPQHF
>-|TRBJ2-4|TRBV6-5
CASSTGLAKNIQYF
>TRBD1|TRBJ2-7|TRBV14
CASSQGQGPYEQYF
>-|TRBJ2-7|TRBV7-9
CASSLGGMDEQYF
>-|TRBJ2-1|TRBV12-5
CASGARGDFYNEQFF
>TRBD1|TRBJ1-5|TRBV6-5
CASRQGESNQPQHF
>-|TRBJ1-2|TRBV7-9
CASSLQEGSGYTF
>-|TRBJ2-2|TRBV13
CASSLERGELFF
>TRBD2|TRBJ2-7|TRBV10-2
CASRLAGDADYEQYF
>-|TRBJ1-6|TRBV10-3
CAISSGDSPLHF
>TRBD1|TRBJ2-5|TRBV6-6
CASRQTGQETQYF